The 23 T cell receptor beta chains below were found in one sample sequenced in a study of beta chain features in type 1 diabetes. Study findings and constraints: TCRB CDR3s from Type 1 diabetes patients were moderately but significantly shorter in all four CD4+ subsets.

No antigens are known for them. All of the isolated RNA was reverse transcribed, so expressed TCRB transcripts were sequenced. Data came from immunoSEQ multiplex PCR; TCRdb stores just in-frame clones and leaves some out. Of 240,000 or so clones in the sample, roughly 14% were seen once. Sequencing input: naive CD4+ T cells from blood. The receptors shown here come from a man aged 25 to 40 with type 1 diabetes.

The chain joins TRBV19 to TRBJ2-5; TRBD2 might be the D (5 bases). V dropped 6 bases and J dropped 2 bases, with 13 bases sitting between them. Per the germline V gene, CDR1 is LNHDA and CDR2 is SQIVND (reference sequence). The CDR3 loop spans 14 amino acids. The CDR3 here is CASRTSGAQETQYF. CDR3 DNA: TGTGCCAGTAGAACCAGCGGAGCACAAGAGACCCAGTACTTC.

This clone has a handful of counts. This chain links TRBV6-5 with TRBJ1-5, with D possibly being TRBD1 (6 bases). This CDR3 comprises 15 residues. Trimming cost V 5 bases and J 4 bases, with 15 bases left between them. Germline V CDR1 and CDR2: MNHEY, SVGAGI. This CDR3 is CASSPPGGLNQPQHF. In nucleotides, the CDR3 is TGTGCCAGCAGTCCGCCGGGGGGCTTAAATCAGCCCCAGCATTTT.

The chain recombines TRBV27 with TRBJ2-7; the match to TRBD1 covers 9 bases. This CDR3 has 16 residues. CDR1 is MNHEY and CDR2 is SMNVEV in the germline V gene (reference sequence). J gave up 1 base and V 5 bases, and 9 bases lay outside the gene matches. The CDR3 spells CASSTRTGARSYEQYF. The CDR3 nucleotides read TGTGCCAGCAGTACCCGGACAGGGGCCCGATCCTACGAGCAGTACTTC.

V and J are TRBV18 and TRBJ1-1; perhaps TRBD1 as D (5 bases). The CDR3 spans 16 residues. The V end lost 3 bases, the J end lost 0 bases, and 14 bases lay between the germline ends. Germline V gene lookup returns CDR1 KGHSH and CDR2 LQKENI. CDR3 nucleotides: TGTGCCAGCTCACCGGCGGGACGCCTCCTGAACACTGAAGCTTTCTTT. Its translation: CASSPAGRLLNTEAFF.

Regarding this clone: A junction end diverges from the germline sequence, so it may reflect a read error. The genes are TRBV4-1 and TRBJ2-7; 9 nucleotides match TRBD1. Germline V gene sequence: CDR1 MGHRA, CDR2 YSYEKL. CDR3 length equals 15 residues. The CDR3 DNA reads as TGCGCCGGCAGCCAAGCCTACAGGGGGCCCTACGAGCAGTACTTC. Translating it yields CAGSQAYRGPYEQYF.

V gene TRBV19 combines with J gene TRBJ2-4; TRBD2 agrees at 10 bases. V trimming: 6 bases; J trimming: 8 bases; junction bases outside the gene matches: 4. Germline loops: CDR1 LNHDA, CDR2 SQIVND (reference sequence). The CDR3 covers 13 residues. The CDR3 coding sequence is TGTGCCAGTAGAAGGCTAGCGGGAGACATTCAGTACTTC. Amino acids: CASRRLAGDIQYF.

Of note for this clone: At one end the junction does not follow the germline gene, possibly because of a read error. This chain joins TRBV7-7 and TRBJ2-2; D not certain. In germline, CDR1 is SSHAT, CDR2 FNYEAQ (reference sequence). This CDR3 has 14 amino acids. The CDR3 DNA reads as TGTGCTAGCAGCTTAGCCTCCCCGGGCGGGGAGCTGTTTTTT. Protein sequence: CASSLASPGGELFF.

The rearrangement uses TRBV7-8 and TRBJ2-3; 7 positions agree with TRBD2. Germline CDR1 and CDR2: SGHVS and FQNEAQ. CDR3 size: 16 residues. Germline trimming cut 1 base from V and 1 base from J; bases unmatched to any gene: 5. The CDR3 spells CASSLDRLAGTDTQYF. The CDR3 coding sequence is TGTGCCAGCAGCTTAGACCGTCTAGCGGGCACAGATACGCAGTATTTT.

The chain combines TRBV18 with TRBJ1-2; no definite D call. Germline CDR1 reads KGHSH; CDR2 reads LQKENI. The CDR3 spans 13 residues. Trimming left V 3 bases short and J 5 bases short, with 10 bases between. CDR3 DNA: TGTGCCAGCTCACCCAGAACGACATATGGCTACACCTTC. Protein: CASSPRTTYGYTF.

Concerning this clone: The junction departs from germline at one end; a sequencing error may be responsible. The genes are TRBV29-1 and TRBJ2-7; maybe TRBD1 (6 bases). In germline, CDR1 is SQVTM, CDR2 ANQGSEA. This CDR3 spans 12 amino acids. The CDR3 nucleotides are TGCAGCGGGGGCAGGGGAGCCTACGGGCAGTACTTC. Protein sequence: CSGGRGAYGQYF.

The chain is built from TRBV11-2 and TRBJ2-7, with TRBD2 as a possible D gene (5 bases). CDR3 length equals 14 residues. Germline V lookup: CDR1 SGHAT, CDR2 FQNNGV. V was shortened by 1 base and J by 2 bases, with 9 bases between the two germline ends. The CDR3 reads CASSLVVGAYEQYF. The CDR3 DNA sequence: TGTGCCAGCAGCTTAGTGGTGGGAGCCTACGAGCAGTACTTC.

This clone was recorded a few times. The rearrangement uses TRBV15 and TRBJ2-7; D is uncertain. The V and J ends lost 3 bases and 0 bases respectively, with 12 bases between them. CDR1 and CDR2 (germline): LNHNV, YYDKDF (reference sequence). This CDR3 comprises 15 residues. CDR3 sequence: CATSRAPPLSYEQYF. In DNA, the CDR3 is TGTGCCACCAGCAGGGCCCCACCCCTCTCCTACGAGCAGTACTTC.

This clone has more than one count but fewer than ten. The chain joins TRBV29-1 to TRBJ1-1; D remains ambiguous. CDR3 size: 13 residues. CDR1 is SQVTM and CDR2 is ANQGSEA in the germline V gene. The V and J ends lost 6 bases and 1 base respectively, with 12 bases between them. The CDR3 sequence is CSVAPKPNTEAFF. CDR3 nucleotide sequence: TGCAGCGTGGCCCCGAAACCGAACACTGAAGCTTTCTTT.

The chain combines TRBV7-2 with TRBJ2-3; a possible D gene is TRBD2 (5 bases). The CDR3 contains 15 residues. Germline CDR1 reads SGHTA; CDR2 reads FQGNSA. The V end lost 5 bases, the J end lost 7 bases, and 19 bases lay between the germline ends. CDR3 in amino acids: CASSKLGPGPNTQYF. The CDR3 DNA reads TGTGCCAGCAGCAAACTAGGCCCGGGCCCCAATACGCAGTATTTT. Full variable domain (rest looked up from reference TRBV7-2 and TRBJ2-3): GAGVSQSPSNKVTEKGKDVELRCDPISGHTALYWYRQSLGQGLEFLIYFQGNSAPDKSGLPSDRFSAERTGGSVSTLTIQRTQQEDSAVYLCASSKLGPGPNTQYFGPGTRLTVL.

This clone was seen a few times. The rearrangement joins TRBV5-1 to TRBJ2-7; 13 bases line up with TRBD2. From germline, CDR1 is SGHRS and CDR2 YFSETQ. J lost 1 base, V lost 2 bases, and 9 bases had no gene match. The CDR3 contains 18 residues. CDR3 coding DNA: TGCGCCAGCAGCTTCACTAGCGGGAGGGCCCGGAGTTCCTACGAGCAGTACTTC. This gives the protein CASSFTSGRARSSYEQYF.

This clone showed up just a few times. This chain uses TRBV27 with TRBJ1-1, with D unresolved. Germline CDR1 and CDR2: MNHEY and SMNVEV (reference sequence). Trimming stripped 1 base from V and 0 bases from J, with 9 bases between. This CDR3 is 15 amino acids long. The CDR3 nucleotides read TGTGCCAGCAGTTTATTCGGGTCTATGAACACTGAAGCTTTCTTT. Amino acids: CASSLFGSMNTEAFF.

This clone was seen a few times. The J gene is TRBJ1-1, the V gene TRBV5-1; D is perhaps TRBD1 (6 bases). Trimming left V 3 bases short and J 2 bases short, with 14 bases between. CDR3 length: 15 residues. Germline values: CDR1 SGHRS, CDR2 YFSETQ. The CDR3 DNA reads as TGCGCCAGCAGCTGGGGGCCTTCGGGTAACACTGAAGCTTTCTTT. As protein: CASSWGPSGNTEAFF.

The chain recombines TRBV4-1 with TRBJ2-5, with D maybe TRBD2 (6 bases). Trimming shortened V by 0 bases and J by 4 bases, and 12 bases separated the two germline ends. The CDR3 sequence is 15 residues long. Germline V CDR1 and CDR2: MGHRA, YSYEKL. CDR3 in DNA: TGCGCCAGCAGCCAAGATGTAGCGGCGGGAGAGACCCAGTACTTC. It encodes CASSQDVAAGETQYF.

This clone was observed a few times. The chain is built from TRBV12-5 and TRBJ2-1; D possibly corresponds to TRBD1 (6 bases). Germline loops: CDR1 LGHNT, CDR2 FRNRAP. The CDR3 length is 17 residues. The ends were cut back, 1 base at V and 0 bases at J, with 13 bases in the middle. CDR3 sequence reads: CASGLGSGTYSYNEQFF. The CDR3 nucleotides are TGTGCTAGTGGTTTGGGGTCCGGGACATACTCCTACAATGAGCAGTTCTTC.

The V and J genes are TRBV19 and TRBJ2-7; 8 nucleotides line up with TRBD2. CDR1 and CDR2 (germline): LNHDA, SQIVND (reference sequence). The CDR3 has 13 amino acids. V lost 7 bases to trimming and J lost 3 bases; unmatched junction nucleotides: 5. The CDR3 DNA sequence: TGTGCCAGTATGGCCAGCGGGGGCTACGAGCAGTACTTC. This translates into CASMASGGYEQYF.

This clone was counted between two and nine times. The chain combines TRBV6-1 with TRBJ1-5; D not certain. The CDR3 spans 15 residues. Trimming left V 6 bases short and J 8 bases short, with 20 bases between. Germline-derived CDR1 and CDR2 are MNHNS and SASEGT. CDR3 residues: CASSRGVKTPEPQHF. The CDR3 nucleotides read TGTGCCAGCAGCCGCGGGGTGAAGACCCCAGAGCCCCAGCATTTT.

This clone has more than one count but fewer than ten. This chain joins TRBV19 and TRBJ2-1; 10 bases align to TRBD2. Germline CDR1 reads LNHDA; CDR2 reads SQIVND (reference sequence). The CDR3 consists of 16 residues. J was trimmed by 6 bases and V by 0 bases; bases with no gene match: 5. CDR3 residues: CASSIESGRAFNEQFF. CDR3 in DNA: TGTGCCAGTAGTATAGAAAGCGGGAGGGCCTTCAATGAGCAGTTCTTC.

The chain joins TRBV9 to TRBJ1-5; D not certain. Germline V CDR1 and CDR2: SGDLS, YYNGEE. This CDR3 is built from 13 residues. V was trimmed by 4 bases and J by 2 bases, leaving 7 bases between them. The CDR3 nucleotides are TGTGCCAGCAGCAACGGGGGCAATCAGCCCCAGCATTTT. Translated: CASSNGGNQPQHF.